Listed here are 9 T cell receptor beta chains from one sample, sequenced in a study of CD8+ T cells in alopecia areata. Reverse transcribed after extraction, RNA yielded cDNA as the sequencing template. Using immunoSEQ multiplex PCR, the repertoire was profiled, and TCRdb retains in-frame clones only, with some absent. This sample has 55,000 to 75,000 clones, with approximately 46% found just once. The source material was CD8+ T cells sorted from blood, sampled at week 0. Receptors originate from a human donor with alopecia areata.

The V gene is TRBV18, the J gene TRBJ2-7, with unresolved D. This CDR3 comprises 13 residues. CDR1 KGHSH and CDR2 LQKENI come from the germline V gene. V was pared by 6 bases and J by 1 base, with 10 bases between. The DNA for the CDR3 is TGTGCCAGCTCGCGAGCACAATCCTACGAGCAGTACTTC. Translation: CASSRAQSYEQYF.

The genes are TRBV7-9 and TRBJ1-2, with TRBD1 identical over 9 bases. V shed 4 bases, J shed 8 bases, and the junction held 11 bases outside the gene matches. CDR1 and CDR2 (germline): SEHNR, FQNEAQ (reference sequence). The length of the CDR3 is 15 residues. The CDR3 here is CASSSSGTGHHGYTF. The DNA for the CDR3 is TGTGCCAGCAGCTCTTCCGGGACAGGGCATCACGGCTACACCTTC.

V usage is TRBV5-6 and J usage is TRBJ2-1, with D tentatively TRBD1 (5 bases). The germline V gene has CDR1 SGHDT and CDR2 YYEEEE. Trimming cost V 5 bases and J 10 bases, with 16 bases left between them. This CDR3 contains 13 residues. DNA of the CDR3: TGTGCCAGCAGACTGGGGCCATTGGGGGAGCAGTTCTTC. Translated: CASRLGPLGEQFF.

J is TRBJ2-7 and V is TRBV25-1; D gene uncertain. CDR3 length: 11 amino acids. The germline V gene has CDR1 MGHDK and CDR2 SYGVNS. The V end lost 3 bases, the J end lost 6 bases, and 6 bases lay between the germline ends. CDR3 region: CASSDSLEQYF. The CDR3 bases are TGTGCCAGCAGTGACAGCCTCGAGCAGTACTTC.

This clone has more than one count but fewer than ten. DNA of the CDR3: TGTGCCATTACGTCGGCAGCCCTACAAGAGACCCAGTACTTC. Translating gives CAITSAALQETQYF. V usage is TRBV15 and J usage is TRBJ2-5, with D hard to call. The CDR3 sequence is 14 residues long. The V and J ends lost 10 bases and 2 bases respectively, with 17 bases between them. Germline CDR1 is LNHNV and CDR2 is YYDKDF (reference sequence). Supplemented by reference TRBV15 and TRBJ2-5, the full variable domain reads DAMVIQNPRYQVTQFGKPVTLSCSQTLNHNVMYWYQQKSSQAPKLLFHYYDKDFNNEADTPDNFQSRRPNTSFCFLDIRSPGLGDTAMYLCAITSAALQETQYFGPGTRLLVL.

This clone appeared a few times. V gene TRBV6-1 combines with J gene TRBJ2-7; D perhaps matches TRBD1 (6 bases). The length of the CDR3 is 13 residues. Trimming pared 4 bases from V and 6 bases from J, leaving 13 bases between. CDR1 is MNHNS, CDR2 SASEGT, per germline. The CDR3 coding sequence is TGTGCCAGCAGTGTAGGCAGGGGAAGCGAGCAGTACTTC. Amino acid sequence: CASSVGRGSEQYF.

The rearrangement links TRBV15 to TRBJ2-5; tentatively, D is TRBD1 or TRBD2 (5 bases each). V was cut by 3 bases and J by 0 bases, with 14 bases left in between. This CDR3 is built from 16 residues. Per the germline V gene, CDR1 is LNHNV and CDR2 is YYDKDF (reference sequence). The CDR3 DNA reads TGTGCCACCAGCAGCAACCGGGACGAAAACCAAGAGACCCAGTACTTC. Amino acids: CATSSNRDENQETQYF.

This clone was seen a few times. The rearrangement links TRBV15 to TRBJ2-3, with TRBD1 identical over 9 bases. J gave up 2 bases and V 4 bases, and 16 bases lay outside the gene matches. The V gene's germline CDR1 is LNHNV and CDR2 YYDKDF (reference sequence). The CDR3 runs 19 residues. The CDR3 loop is CATSKHQGRDRADTDTQYF. The DNA of the CDR3 is TGTGCCACCAGCAAACACCAAGGGCGGGACAGGGCTGACACAGATACGCAGTATTTT.

The CDR3 region is CAWRGRALSYGYTF. Here the CDR3 DNA reads TGTGCCTGGAGGGGCAGGGCACTTTCTTATGGCTACACCTTC. The gene calls are TRBV30 and TRBJ1-2, with a possible D match to TRBD1 (5 bases). Germline values: CDR1 GTSNPN, CDR2 SVGIG (reference sequence). The CDR3 runs to 14 residues. Trimming left V 3 bases short and J 5 bases short, with 16 bases between.